This T cell receptor (beta chain) originates from a study of blood T cell repertoires in COVID-19. Study details: The United States, Italy and Spain provided the acute and convalescent COVID-19 samples. PBMCs, B-cell-depleted T cells, or T cells provided the cDNA or gDNA that made up the material.

After removal of 2 bases from V and 7 bases from J, the junction contained 9 bases not matched to a gene. Per germline, CDR1 MNHEY and CDR2 SMNVEV (reference sequence). This CDR3 spans 15 amino acids. This clone has only a few counts. Study processing details: Counts of nucleated cells, estimated from reference gene primer amplification, were obtained. The table came from immunoSEQ multiplex PCR; TCRdb's copy has only in-frame clones and leaves some out. From that table come the V and J calls and clone size; the DNA was used to work out D and trimming. The top ten hold under 0.3% of the sample, which has some 670,000 clones, around 90% seen once.

The V call is TRBV27, the J call TRBJ2-7; 9 positions match TRBD2. The sequence came from a woman younger than 30 with acute or convalescent COVID-19. The sample taken for sequencing was peripheral blood. As DNA, the CDR3 is TGTGCCAGCAGTTTAATGGCGGGGGGGCAGAGAGAGCAGTACTTC. The encoded protein is CASSLMAGGQREQYF.